The 15 T cell receptor beta chains below come from one sample, sequenced in a study of PD-L1 blockade in urothelial cancer. Time point specified: pretreatment peripheral blood. The data were produced by immunoSEQ multiplex PCR, yet TCRdb's version contains in-frame clones alone and is incomplete. This table has under 95,000 clones, more than 75% appearing once. This material consisted of PBMCs, taken around atezolizumab (anti-PD-L1) treatment. The receptors here all came from a man in his fifties or sixties with urothelial cancer.

This chain links TRBV28 with TRBJ2-7; 10 bases fit TRBD1. The ends lost 3 bases at V and 3 bases at J; junction bases unmatched: 2. This CDR3 is built from 14 residues. The V gene's germline CDR1 is MDHEN and CDR2 SYDVKM. The CDR3 DNA reads TGTGCCAGCAGTTTCGGGACAGGGGTCTACGAGCAGTACTTC. As protein: CASSFGTGVYEQYF. Supplemented by reference TRBV28 and TRBJ2-7, the full variable domain reads DVKVTQSSRYLVKRTGEKVFLECVQDMDHENMFWYRQDPGLGLRLIYFSYDVKMKEKGDIPEGYSVSREKKERFSLILESASTNQTSMYLCASSFGTGVYEQYFGPGTRLTVT.

The chain joins TRBV2 to TRBJ1-5; 9 positions agree with TRBD1. This CDR3 is built from 17 residues. The trim removed 0 bases at V and 0 bases at J, leaving 3 bases unmatched. The germline CDR1 and CDR2 sequences are SNHLY and FYNNEI. In DNA form, the CDR3 reads TGTGCCAGCAGTGAAGCAAGGGGACAGGGTAGCAATCAGCCCCAGCATTTT. As protein: CASSEARGQGSNQPQHF.

This clone was counted once. V gene TRBV5-1 combines with J gene TRBJ1-1, with unresolved D. Trimming stripped 4 bases from V and 5 bases from J, with 15 bases between. This CDR3 is built from 14 residues. The V gene's germline CDR1 is SGHRS and CDR2 YFSETQ. The CDR3 here is CASSDHRSQTEAFF. In nucleotides, the CDR3 is TGCGCCAGCAGCGACCACAGAAGTCAGACTGAAGCTTTCTTT.

The chain carries TRBV9 and TRBJ2-7; TRBD2 aligns across 14 bases. The germline V gene encodes CDR1 SGDLS and CDR2 YYNGEE. The junction had 3 bases not matched to a gene; V was cut back by 0 bases and J by 1 base. The CDR3 has 17 amino acids. The CDR3 loop reads CASSVGTSGRPSYEQYF. The DNA of the CDR3 is TGTGCCAGCAGCGTAGGGACTAGCGGGAGGCCTTCCTACGAGCAGTACTTC.

This clone was seen only a few times. The CDR3 spells CASTPRGPRTGELFF. CDR3 sequence (DNA): TGTGCCAGTACCCCCAGGGGGCCCAGGACCGGGGAGCTGTTTTTT. The chain joins TRBV19 to TRBJ2-2, with 8 nucleotides matching TRBD1. Germline assignment: CDR1 LNHDA and CDR2 SQIVND (reference sequence). The CDR3 covers 15 residues. Trimming at V came to 7 bases and at J to 5 bases, leaving 9 bases not matched to a gene.

V usage is TRBV7-8 and J usage is TRBJ2-3; D may be TRBD2 (6 bases). Germline CDR1 SGHVS, CDR2 FQNEAQ. This CDR3 spans 15 amino acids. Trimming took off 5 bases at V and 4 bases at J, with 16 bases between the two ends. The CDR3, as DNA: TGTGCCAGCAGCCCCCGGGACTTCATATCAGATACGCAGTATTTT. Protein product: CASSPRDFISDTQYF.

V gene TRBV7-9 combines with J gene TRBJ2-3; 7 nucleotides match TRBD1. There are 15 residues in the CDR3. V was pared by 1 base and J by 2 bases, with 3 bases of the junction left unmatched. From germline, CDR1 is SEHNR and CDR2 FQNEAQ (reference sequence). The CDR3 reads CASSLGDRTTDTQYF. For the CDR3, the DNA is TGTGCCAGCAGCTTAGGGGACAGAACCACAGATACGCAGTATTTT.

The chain couples TRBV15 to TRBJ1-1; D gene ambiguous. V was shortened by 2 bases and J by 0 bases, with 16 bases between the two germline ends. Germline values: CDR1 LNHNV, CDR2 YYDKDF (reference sequence). CDR3 length equals 17 residues. The CDR3 region has the DNA TGTGCCACCAGCAGACCCACCGCCAGGTCAATGAACACTGAAGCTTTCTTT. The encoded protein is CATSRPTARSMNTEAFF.

The CDR3 DNA reads TGTGCCAGCAGTGAAAGGGGAGGTAACTATGGCTACACCTTC. This encodes CASSERGGNYGYTF. The chain links TRBV2 to TRBJ1-2, with D possibly TRBD1 on 5 matching bases. Germline V gives CDR1 SNHLY, CDR2 FYNNEI. CDR3 length: 14 amino acids. V was pared by 2 bases and J by 1 base, with 8 bases between. Complete variable domain (other parts from reference TRBV2 and TRBJ1-2): EPEVTQTPSHQVTQMGQEVILRCVPISNHLYFYWYRQILGQKVEFLVSFYNNEISEKSEIFDDQFSVERPDGSNFTLKIRSTKLEDSAMYFCASSERGGNYGYTFGSGTRLTVV.

In its sample, this clone was seen a few times. The chain links TRBV18 to TRBJ1-4, with D hard to call. The CDR3 has 14 residues. V was clipped by 1 base and J by 5 bases, with 8 bases between them. The germline gives CDR1 KGHSH, CDR2 LQKENI. Here the CDR3 reads CASSPQSRNEKLFF. For the CDR3, the DNA is TGTGCCAGCTCACCACAATCCAGGAATGAAAAACTGTTTTTT.

V usage is TRBV10-3 and J usage is TRBJ1-6, with 7 bases identical to TRBD1. The ends lost 0 bases at V and 4 bases at J; junction bases unmatched: 0. The CDR3 has 15 amino acids. Germline CDR1 is ENHRY and CDR2 is SYGVKD. The CDR3 region is CAISESGQYNSPLHF. The CDR3 region has the DNA TGTGCCATCAGTGAGTCGGGACAGTATAATTCACCCCTCCACTTT.

This sequence joins TRBV28 and TRBJ2-1; 7 bases align to TRBD1. CDR3 length: 19 amino acids. V was pared by 5 bases and J by 4 bases, with 20 bases of the junction left unmatched. CDR1 is MDHEN, CDR2 SYDVKM, per germline. The CDR3 here is CASSRKDRRISRGYNEQFF. CDR3 DNA: TGTGCCAGCAGTCGCAAGGACAGGCGTATCAGCCGGGGATACAATGAGCAGTTCTTC.

The genes are TRBV5-1 and TRBJ2-7; TRBD2 matches at 7 bases. This CDR3 contains 14 residues. J gave up 6 bases and V 1 base, and 7 bases lay outside the gene matches. Per the germline V gene, CDR1 is SGHRS and CDR2 is YFSETQ. Written as DNA, the CDR3 is TGCGCCAGCAGCTTGAGCCTCCCGGGGGGCGAGCAGTACTTC. This translates into CASSLSLPGGEQYF.

The rearrangement uses TRBV10-3 and TRBJ1-1; 9 positions agree with TRBD1. Germline CDR1 ENHRY, CDR2 SYGVKD. CDR3 length: 14 residues. The V and J ends lost 6 bases and 4 bases, in that order; junction bases with no gene match: 6. The CDR3 sequence: CAISPGQGGTEAFF. CDR3 nucleotides: TGTGCCATCAGCCCGGGACAGGGTGGCACTGAAGCTTTCTTT.

V gene TRBV6-6 combines with J gene TRBJ1-1, with 9 nucleotides matching TRBD1. V trimming: 5 bases; J trimming: 6 bases; junction bases outside the gene matches: 10. Per germline, CDR1 MNHNY and CDR2 SVGAGI (reference sequence). The CDR3 is 15 residues long. CDR3 coding DNA: TGTGCCAGCAGTCTCCTACAGGGGGCGCTGCCTGAAGCTTTCTTT. Translated: CASSLLQGALPEAFF.